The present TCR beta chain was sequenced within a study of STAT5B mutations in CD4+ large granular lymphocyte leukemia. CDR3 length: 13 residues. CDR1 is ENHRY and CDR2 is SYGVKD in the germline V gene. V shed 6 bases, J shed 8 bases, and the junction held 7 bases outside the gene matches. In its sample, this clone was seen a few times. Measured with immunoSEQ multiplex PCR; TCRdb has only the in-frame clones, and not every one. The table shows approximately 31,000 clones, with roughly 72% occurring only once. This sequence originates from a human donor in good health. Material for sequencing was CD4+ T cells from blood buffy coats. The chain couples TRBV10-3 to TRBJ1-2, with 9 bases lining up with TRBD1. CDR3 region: CAISGDRVGGYTF. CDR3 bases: TGTGCCATCAGCGGGGACAGGGTAGGAGGCTACACCTTC.